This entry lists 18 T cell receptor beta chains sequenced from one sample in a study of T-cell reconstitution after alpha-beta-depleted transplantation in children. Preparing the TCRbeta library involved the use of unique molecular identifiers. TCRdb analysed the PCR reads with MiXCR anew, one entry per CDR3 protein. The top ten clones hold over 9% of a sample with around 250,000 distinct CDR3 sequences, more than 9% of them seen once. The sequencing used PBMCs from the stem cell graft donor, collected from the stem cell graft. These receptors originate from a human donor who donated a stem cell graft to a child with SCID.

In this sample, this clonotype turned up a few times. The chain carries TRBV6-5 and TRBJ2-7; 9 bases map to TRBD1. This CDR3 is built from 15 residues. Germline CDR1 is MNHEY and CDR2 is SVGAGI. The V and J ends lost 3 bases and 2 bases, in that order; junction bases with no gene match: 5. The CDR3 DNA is TGTGCCAGCAGTTATCACGACAGGGGGACCTACGAGCAGTACTTC. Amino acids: CASSYHDRGTYEQYF.

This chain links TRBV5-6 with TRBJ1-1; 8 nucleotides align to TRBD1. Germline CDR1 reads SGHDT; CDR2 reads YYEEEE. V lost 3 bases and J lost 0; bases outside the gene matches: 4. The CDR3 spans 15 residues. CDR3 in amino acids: CASSSRQGMNTEAFF. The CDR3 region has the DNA TGTGCCAGCAGCTCCAGACAGGGGATGAACACTGAAGCTTTCTTT. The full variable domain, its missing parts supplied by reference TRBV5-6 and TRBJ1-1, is DAGVTQSPTHLIKTRGQQVTLRCSPKSGHDTVSWYQQALGQGPQFIFQYYEEEERQRGNFPDRFSGHQFPNYSSELNVNALLLGDSALYLCASSSRQGMNTEAFFGQGTRLTVV.

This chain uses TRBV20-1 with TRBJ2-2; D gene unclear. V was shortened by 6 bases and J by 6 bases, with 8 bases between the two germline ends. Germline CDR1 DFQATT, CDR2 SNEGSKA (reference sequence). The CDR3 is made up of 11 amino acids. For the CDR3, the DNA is TGCAGTGCCCCCCTCTCCGGGGAGCTGTTTTTT. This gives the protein CSAPLSGELFF.

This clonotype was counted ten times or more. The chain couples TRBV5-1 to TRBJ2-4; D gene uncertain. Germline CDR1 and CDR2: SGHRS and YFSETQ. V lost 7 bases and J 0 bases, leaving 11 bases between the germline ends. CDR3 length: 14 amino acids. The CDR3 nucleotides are TGCGCCAGCGCCCTGGACGGAGCCAAAAACATTCAGTACTTC. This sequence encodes CASALDGAKNIQYF.

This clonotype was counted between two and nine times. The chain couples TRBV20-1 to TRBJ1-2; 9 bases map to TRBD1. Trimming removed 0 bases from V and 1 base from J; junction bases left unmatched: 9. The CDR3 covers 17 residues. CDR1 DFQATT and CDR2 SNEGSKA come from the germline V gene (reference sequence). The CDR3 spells CSARDLLRDRDNYGYTF. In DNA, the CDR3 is TGCAGTGCTAGAGACCTTCTCCGGGACAGGGATAACTATGGCTACACCTTC.

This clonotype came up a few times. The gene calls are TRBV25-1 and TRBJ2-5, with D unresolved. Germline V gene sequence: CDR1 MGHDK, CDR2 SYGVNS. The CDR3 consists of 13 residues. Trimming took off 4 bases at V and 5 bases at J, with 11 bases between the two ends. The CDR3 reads CASSGRVGETQYF. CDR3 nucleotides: TGTGCCAGCAGTGGTAGGGTAGGCGAGACCCAGTACTTC. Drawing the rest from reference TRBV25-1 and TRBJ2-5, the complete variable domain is EADIYQTPRYLVIGTGKKITLECSQTMGHDKMYWYQQDPGMELHLIHYSYGVNSTEKGDLSSESTVSRIRTEHFPLTLESARPSHTSQYLCASSGRVGETQYFGPGTRLLVL.

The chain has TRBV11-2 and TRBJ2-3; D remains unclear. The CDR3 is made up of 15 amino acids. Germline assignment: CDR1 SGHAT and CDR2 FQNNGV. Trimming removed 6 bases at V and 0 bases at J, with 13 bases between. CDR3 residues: CASRDRRLSTDTQYF. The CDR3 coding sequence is TGTGCCAGCAGGGACCGGCGCCTTAGCACAGATACGCAGTATTTT.

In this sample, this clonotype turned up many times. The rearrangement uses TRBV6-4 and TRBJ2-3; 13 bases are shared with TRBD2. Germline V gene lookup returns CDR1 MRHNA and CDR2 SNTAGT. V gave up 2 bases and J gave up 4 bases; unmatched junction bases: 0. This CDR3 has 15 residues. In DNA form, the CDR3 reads TGTGCCAGCAGTGACGGGACTAGCGGGGCAGATACGCAGTATTTT. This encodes CASSDGTSGADTQYF.

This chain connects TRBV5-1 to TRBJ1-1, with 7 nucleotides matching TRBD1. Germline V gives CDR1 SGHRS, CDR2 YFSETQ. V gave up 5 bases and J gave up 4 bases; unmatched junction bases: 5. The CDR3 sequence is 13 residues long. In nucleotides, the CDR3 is TGCGCCAGCAGATTCGGACAGGTCACTGAAGCTTTCTTT. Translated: CASRFGQVTEAFF.

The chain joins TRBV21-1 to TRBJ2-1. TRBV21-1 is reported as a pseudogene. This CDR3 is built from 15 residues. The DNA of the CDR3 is TGTGCCAGCAGCCCTGCCAGCTGGGGTTACAATGAGCAGTTCTTC. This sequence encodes CASSPASWGYNEQFF.

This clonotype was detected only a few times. This CDR3 is CASSFPPGQGVSYGANVLTF. CDR3 sequence (DNA): TGTGCCAGCAGCTTCCCTCCGGGACAGGGGGTTTCTTATGGGGCCAACGTCCTGACTTTC. The rearrangement uses TRBV11-1 and TRBJ2-6; 11 bases map to TRBD1. V was clipped by 3 bases and J by 3 bases; unmatched bases: 13. CDR1 SGHAT and CDR2 FQDESV come from the germline V gene (reference sequence). This CDR3 is built from 20 residues.

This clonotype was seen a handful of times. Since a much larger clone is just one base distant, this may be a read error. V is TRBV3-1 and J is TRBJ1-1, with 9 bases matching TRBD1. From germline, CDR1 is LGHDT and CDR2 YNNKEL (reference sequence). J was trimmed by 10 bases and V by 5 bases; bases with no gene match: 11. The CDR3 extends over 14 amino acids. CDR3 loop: CASSKGYRGRAAFF. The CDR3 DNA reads TGTGCCAGCAGCAAAGGGTACAGGGGGCGTGCAGCTTTCTTT.

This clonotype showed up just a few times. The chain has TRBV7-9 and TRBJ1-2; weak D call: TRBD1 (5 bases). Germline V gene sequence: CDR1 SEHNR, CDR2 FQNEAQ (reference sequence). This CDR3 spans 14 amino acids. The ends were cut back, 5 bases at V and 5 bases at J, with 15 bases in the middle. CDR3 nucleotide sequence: TGTGCCAGCAGCCCCTCCGGACAAGAATATGGCTACACCTTC. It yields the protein CASSPSGQEYGYTF.

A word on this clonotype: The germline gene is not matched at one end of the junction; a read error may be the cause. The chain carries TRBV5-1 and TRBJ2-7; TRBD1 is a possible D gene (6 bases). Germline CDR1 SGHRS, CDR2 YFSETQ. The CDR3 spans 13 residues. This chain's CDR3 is CARSSTGIHEQYF. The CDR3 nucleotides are TGCGCCAGGAGCTCTACAGGGATCCACGAGCAGTACTTC. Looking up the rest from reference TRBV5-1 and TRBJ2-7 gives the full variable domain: KAGVTQTPRYLIKTRGQQVTLSCSPISGHRSVSWYQQTPGQGLQFLFEYFSETQRNKGNFPGRFSGRQFSNSRSEMNVSTLELGDSALYLCARSSTGIHEQYFGPGTRLTVT.

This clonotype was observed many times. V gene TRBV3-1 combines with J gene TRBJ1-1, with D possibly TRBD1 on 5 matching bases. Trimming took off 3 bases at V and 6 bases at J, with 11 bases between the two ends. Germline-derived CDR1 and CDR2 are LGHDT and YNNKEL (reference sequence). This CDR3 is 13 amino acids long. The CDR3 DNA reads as TGTGCCAGCAGCCAGGGGACGGGGGCTGAAGCTTTCTTT. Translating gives CASSQGTGAEAFF.

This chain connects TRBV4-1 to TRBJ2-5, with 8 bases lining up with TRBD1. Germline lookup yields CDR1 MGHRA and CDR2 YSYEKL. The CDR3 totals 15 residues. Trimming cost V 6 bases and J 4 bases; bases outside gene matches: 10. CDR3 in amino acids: CASRVGQGAGETQYF. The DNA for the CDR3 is TGCGCCAGCAGGGTGGGGCAGGGGGCTGGAGAGACCCAGTACTTC.

For the CDR3, the DNA is TGTGCCAGCAGTTTGGGTCAGGGACCTCTTGAAGCTTTCTTT. Translation gives CASSLGQGPLEAFF. The gene calls are TRBV12-3 or TRBV12-4 and TRBJ1-1; D perhaps matches TRBD1 (5 bases). CDR3 length equals 14 residues. Trimming took off 3 bases at V and 7 bases at J, with 15 bases between the two ends.

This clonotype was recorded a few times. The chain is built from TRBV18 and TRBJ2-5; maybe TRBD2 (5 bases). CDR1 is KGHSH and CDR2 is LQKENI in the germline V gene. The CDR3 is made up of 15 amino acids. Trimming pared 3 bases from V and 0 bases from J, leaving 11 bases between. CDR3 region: CASSPPAEYQETQYF. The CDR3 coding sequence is TGTGCCAGCTCACCCCCAGCGGAGTACCAAGAGACCCAGTACTTC.